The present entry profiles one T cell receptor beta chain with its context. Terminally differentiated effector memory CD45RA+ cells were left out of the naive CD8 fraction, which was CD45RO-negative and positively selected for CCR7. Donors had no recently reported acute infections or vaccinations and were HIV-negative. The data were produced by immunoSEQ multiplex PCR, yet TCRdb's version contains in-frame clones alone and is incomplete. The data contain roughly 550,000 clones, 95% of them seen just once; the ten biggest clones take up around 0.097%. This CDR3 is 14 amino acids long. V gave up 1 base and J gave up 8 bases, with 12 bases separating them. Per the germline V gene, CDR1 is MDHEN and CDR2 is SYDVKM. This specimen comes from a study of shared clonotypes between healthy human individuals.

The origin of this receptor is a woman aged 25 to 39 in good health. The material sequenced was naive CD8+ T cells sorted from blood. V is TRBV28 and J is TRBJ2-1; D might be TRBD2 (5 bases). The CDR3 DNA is TGTGCCAGCAGTTTATCCTACGAGGGCGATGAGCAGTTCTTC. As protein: CASSLSYEGDEQFF.